The 25 T cell receptor beta chains in this list originate from one sample, sequenced in a study of CD8 T cells in ankylosing spondylitis. General study findings and limits: Blood from ankylosing spondylitis patients appeared to carry a characteristic roughly eight-variant TCR beta motif.

TCRdb called the 5' RACE reads again in MiXCR, with one record for every CDR3 protein. The sample includes some 200,000 distinct CDR3 sequences, approximately 7.4% of them seen just once. These receptors have no identified antigens. Specimen: blood, either unsorted or a sorted T cell fraction (not recorded which). Receptors were obtained from a male donor with ankylosing spondylitis.

Ten or more counts support this clonotype. This chain joins TRBV13 and TRBJ2-5, with D possibly being TRBD2 (6 bases). Germline V gene sequence: CDR1 PRHDT, CDR2 FYEKMQ (reference sequence). Deletions cut 4 bases from V and 3 bases from J, with 9 bases between. The CDR3 loop spans 13 amino acids. Here the CDR3 DNA reads TGTGCCAGCAGCTACGGGGGAGAAGAGACCCAGTACTTC. It codes for CASSYGGEETQYF.

Here the CDR3 DNA reads TGTGCCAGCAGCCAGTGGGGGGGGACAGATACGCAGTATTTT. Amino acids: CASSQWGGTDTQYF. The chain links TRBV9 to TRBJ2-3, with 7 bases that match TRBD2. This CDR3 spans 14 amino acids. Germline loops: CDR1 SGDLS, CDR2 YYNGEE. V lost 4 bases and J lost 3; bases outside the gene matches: 5.

This clonotype came up many times. CDR3 sequence reads: CASSRPPRVNNEQFF. For the CDR3, the DNA is TGTGCCAGCAGTCGTCCCCCCCGGGTAAACAATGAGCAGTTCTTC. This sequence joins TRBV16 and TRBJ2-1; D unclear. V lost 6 bases and J 5 bases, leaving 17 bases between the germline ends. This CDR3 is 15 amino acids long. Germline CDR1 and CDR2: KGHSY and FQNENV.

The chain has TRBV6-1 and TRBJ2-5; possible D gene TRBD1, 5 bases. The germline gives CDR1 MNHNS, CDR2 SASEGT. The V end lost 6 bases, the J end lost 5 bases, and 22 bases lay between the germline ends. The CDR3 covers 16 residues. In DNA, the CDR3 is TGTGCCAGCAGCCGATACTTGTCCGCAGGGTACGAGACCCAGTACTTC. Amino acids: CASSRYLSAGYETQYF.

The sample holds a few counts of this clonotype. The gene calls are TRBV6-5 and TRBJ1-4; a possible D gene is TRBD1 (5 bases). Trimming pared 2 bases from V and 7 bases from J, leaving 11 bases between. The CDR3 sequence is 14 residues long. Germline lookup yields CDR1 MNHEY and CDR2 SVGAGI. The CDR3 loop is CASSYREGVEKLFF. The CDR3, as DNA: TGTGCCAGCAGTTACAGGGAAGGGGTTGAAAAACTGTTTTTT.

This clonotype was recorded a few times. V gene TRBV6-2 or TRBV6-3 combines with J gene TRBJ1-5, with TRBD1 as a possible D gene (5 bases). The germline CDR1 and CDR2 sequences are MNHEY and SVGEGT. V shed 2 bases and J shed 5 bases, with 13 bases lying between them. The CDR3 loop spans 15 amino acids. CDR3 coding DNA: TGTGCCAGCAGTTACGGCGACAGACCATATCAGCCCCAGCATTTT. As protein: CASSYGDRPYQPQHF.

This clonotype was recorded many times. V and J are TRBV6-1 and TRBJ2-3; D ambiguous. This CDR3 has 15 amino acids. The V and J ends lost 3 bases and 1 base respectively, with 11 bases between them. The germline gives CDR1 MNHNS, CDR2 SASEGT. CDR3 residues: CASSEKRIGTDTQYF. The CDR3 bases are TGTGCCAGCAGTGAGAAAAGGATTGGCACAGATACGCAGTATTTT.

Ten or more counts support this clonotype. CDR3 DNA: TGTGCCAGCAGCCCAACGACAGGTCGTAATGAAAAACTGTTTTTT. Translating gives CASSPTTGRNEKLFF. The J gene is TRBJ1-4, the V gene TRBV12-3 or TRBV12-4, with D maybe TRBD1 (6 bases). V lost 6 bases, J lost 4 bases, and 15 bases lay in between. CDR3 length: 15 amino acids.

There are a few counts of this clonotype. For the CDR3, the DNA is TGTGCCAGCAGCGAGGGTGTCGCGGGTGGGGCCAACGTCCTGACTTTC. It codes for CASSEGVAGGANVLTF. The chain carries TRBV6-4 and TRBJ2-6; D perhaps matches TRBD2 (5 bases). V lost 6 bases and J 3 bases, leaving 15 bases between the germline ends. This CDR3 has 16 residues. Per the germline V gene, CDR1 is MRHNA and CDR2 is SNTAGT.

The sample holds a few counts of this clonotype. The rearrangement joins TRBV11-2 to TRBJ2-5; D is possibly TRBD2 (5 bases). Germline CDR1 SGHAT, CDR2 FQNNGV. The V and J ends lost 8 bases and 6 bases respectively, with 10 bases between them. This CDR3 has 11 amino acids. Written as DNA, the CDR3 is TGTGCCAGCGCCGGGGTGAAGACCCAGTACTTC. Encoded protein: CASAGVKTQYF.

A note on this clonotype: Relative to the germline gene, one junction end is altered; a read error may explain this. The gene calls are TRBV7-9 and TRBJ1-6; D call uncertain. CDR1 is SEHNR and CDR2 is FQNEAQ in the germline V gene (reference sequence). This CDR3 has 12 residues. CDR3 sequence (DNA): TGTGCCAGCAGCTTAGCCTCAAGGACTCTAAGCTTT. This sequence encodes CASSLASRTLSF. Filled out from reference TRBV7-9 and TRBJ1-6, the complete variable domain reads DTGVSQNPRHKITKRGQNVTFRCDPISEHNRLYWYRQTLGQGPEFLTYFQNEAQLEKSRLLSDRFSAERPKGSFSTLEIQRTEQGDSAMYLCASSLASRTLSFGNGTRLTVT.

This clonotype was observed many times. The CDR3 region is CASSHLTGGPYEQYF. For the CDR3, the DNA is TGCGCCAGCAGCCACCTGACAGGGGGACCCTACGAGCAGTACTTC. The J gene is TRBJ2-7, the V gene TRBV4-1; 9 nucleotides agree with TRBD1. V lost 3 bases and J lost 2; bases outside the gene matches: 5. This CDR3 has 15 amino acids. Germline values: CDR1 MGHRA, CDR2 YSYEKL.

This rearrangement joins TRBV5-4 to TRBJ2-5, with 7 bases matching TRBD2. The CDR3 loop spans 21 amino acids. With 3 bases clipped from V and 1 base from J, the junction kept 24 bases outside the gene matches. Germline V gene data show CDR1 as SGHNT and CDR2 as YYREEE (reference sequence). Here the CDR3 DNA reads TGTGCCAGCAGCTCCACCCAAGGGGAGGGTAAGGGTTCGGTCCTCCAAGAGACCCAGTACTTC. Its protein product is CASSSTQGEGKGSVLQETQYF.

This clonotype was seen repeatedly, ten times or more. V and J are TRBV12-3 or TRBV12-4 and TRBJ1-5; no definite D call. Trimming removed 0 bases from V and 6 bases from J, with 6 bases in between. The CDR3 runs to 13 residues. The CDR3 loop is CASSLAQVQPQHF. The CDR3 DNA sequence: TGTGCCAGCAGTTTAGCGCAGGTTCAGCCCCAGCATTTT.

This clonotype was detected many times. V and J are TRBV20-1 and TRBJ2-3, with D perhaps assigned TRBD1 or TRBD2 (5 bases each). V was trimmed by 5 bases and J by 0 bases, leaving 15 bases between them. The CDR3 spans 15 residues. CDR1 is DFQATT, CDR2 SNEGSKA, per germline (reference sequence). CDR3 nucleotide sequence: TGCAGTGCTGGAGGCGACAGACCAAGCACAGATACGCAGTATTTT. Translation: CSAGGDRPSTDTQYF.

This clonotype was detected many times. V is TRBV7-2 and J is TRBJ1-2; 7 nucleotides match TRBD1. The CDR3 extends over 12 amino acids. Per the germline V gene, CDR1 is SGHTA and CDR2 is FQGNSA. The V gene end was trimmed by 8 bases and the J gene end by 4 bases; junction bases not matched to a gene: 4. The CDR3 sequence: CASVGGRYGYTF. The CDR3 coding sequence is TGTGCCAGCGTAGGGGGCCGCTATGGCTACACCTTC.

This clonotype appeared many times. The rearrangement joins TRBV11-2 to TRBJ2-1, with D tentatively TRBD1 (5 bases). In germline, CDR1 is SGHAT, CDR2 FQNNGV. The CDR3 spans 14 residues. The ends were cut back, 5 bases at V and 8 bases at J, with 16 bases in the middle. The CDR3 DNA reads as TGTGCCAGCAGCCACCCTAGGGGCGGAGATGAGCAGTTCTTC. This gives the protein CASSHPRGGDEQFF.

This clonotype was detected many times. J is TRBJ1-6 and V is TRBV9, with unresolved D. Germline V lookup: CDR1 SGDLS, CDR2 YYNGEE. The CDR3 spans 12 residues. The germline V and J ends were trimmed by 3 bases and 9 bases, with 7 bases remaining between them. CDR3 DNA: TGTGCCAGCAGCGCCGCCCTTTCACCCCTCCACTTT. Protein: CASSAALSPLHF.

This clonotype was counted many times. V usage is TRBV7-9 and J usage is TRBJ1-2; weak D call: TRBD1 (6 bases). V was shortened by 2 bases and J by 5 bases, with 12 bases between the two germline ends. The CDR3 is made up of 14 amino acids. Germline CDR1 is SEHNR and CDR2 is FQNEAQ (reference sequence). CDR3: CASSLTGLLYGYTF. CDR3 DNA sequence: TGTGCCAGCAGCTTAACAGGGCTGCTATATGGCTACACCTTC. The whole variable domain, remainder taken from reference TRBV7-9 and TRBJ1-2, is DTGVSQNPRHKITKRGQNVTFRCDPISEHNRLYWYRQTLGQGPEFLTYFQNEAQLEKSRLLSDRFSAERPKGSFSTLEIQRTEQGDSAMYLCASSLTGLLYGYTFGSGTRLTVV.

This clonotype has a count of ten or more. The chain recombines TRBV29-1 with TRBJ2-1, with 9 nucleotides matching TRBD2. CDR3 length: 12 residues. After removal of 7 bases from V and 7 bases from J, the junction contained 5 bases not matched to a gene. Per germline, CDR1 SQVTM and CDR2 ANQGSEA. The CDR3 nucleotides read TGCAGCGCTAGCGGGAATCGGAATGAGCAGTTCTTC. Encoded protein: CSASGNRNEQFF.

This clonotype was picked up many times. The chain couples TRBV12-3 or TRBV12-4 to TRBJ2-5, with 8 bases fitting TRBD2. V was pared by 6 bases and J by 5 bases, with 11 bases of the junction left unmatched. CDR3 length: 15 amino acids. The CDR3 reads CASRSGGVIQETQYF. DNA for the CDR3: TGTGCCAGCAGGTCCGGGGGGGTTATCCAGGAGACCCAGTACTTC.

This clonotype was seen repeatedly, ten times or more. V and J are TRBV9 and TRBJ1-1, with a tentative D call TRBD1 (6 bases). Trimming took off 4 bases at V and 1 base at J, with 14 bases between the two ends. This CDR3 is 15 amino acids long. Germline V lookup: CDR1 SGDLS, CDR2 YYNGEE. This chain's CDR3 is CASSPWEGGNTEAFF. The CDR3 coding sequence is TGTGCCAGCAGCCCCTGGGAGGGGGGGAACACTGAAGCTTTCTTT.

The genes are TRBV7-9 and TRBJ1-3, with 7 bases lining up with TRBD1. The CDR3 runs to 16 residues. Germline CDR1 and CDR2: SEHNR and FQNEAQ (reference sequence). J gave up 2 bases and V 5 bases, and 9 bases lay outside the gene matches. CDR3 in DNA: TGTGCCAGCAGCCTGGGACAGCCTTTTACTGGAAACACCATATATTTT. Amino acids: CASSLGQPFTGNTIYF.

This clonotype turned up a few times. This rearrangement joins TRBV24-1 to TRBJ2-1; tentative D call: TRBD2 (7 bases). V gave up 5 bases and J gave up 2 bases, with 18 bases separating them. CDR3 size: 17 residues. Germline CDR1 and CDR2: KGHDR and SFDVKD. CDR3: CATSAAYRGTTYNEQFF. The CDR3 nucleotides are TGTGCCACCAGTGCTGCCTATAGGGGGACTACCTACAATGAGCAGTTCTTC.

The chain uses TRBV7-9 and TRBJ1-2; no firm D call. Germline V gives CDR1 SEHNR, CDR2 FQNEAQ (reference sequence). Trimming shortened V by 5 bases and J by 8 bases, and 21 bases separated the two germline ends. The CDR3 loop spans 15 amino acids. The CDR3 loop reads CASSPAYTRHQGYTF. The CDR3 coding sequence is TGTGCCAGCAGCCCCGCCTACACGCGCCATCAGGGCTACACCTTC.